Below are 23 T cell receptor beta chains sequenced from a single sample in a study of blood T cell repertoires in COVID-19. Only in-frame clones appear in the TCRdb table, and some are missing; sequencing was by immunoSEQ multiplex PCR. The sample comprises approximately 50,000 clones, approximately 91% of which are singletons, and less than 7.5% rests with the top ten. Sequencing was done on a sample of peripheral blood. Every receptor here comes from a middle-aged man with active COVID-19.

The CDR3 loop is CASSFAVLAGGPYEQFF. The CDR3 nucleotides are TGTGCCAGCAGCTTCGCGGTTTTAGCGGGGGGGCCGTATGAGCAGTTCTTC. V gene TRBV7-2 combines with J gene TRBJ2-1, with 11 bases aligning to TRBD2. With V trimmed by 3 bases and J by 8 bases, 12 bases remained unmatched. CDR3 length equals 17 residues. Germline assignment: CDR1 SGHTA and CDR2 FQGNSA.

This sequence joins TRBV19 and TRBJ1-2; 9 bases line up with TRBD1. The CDR3 runs to 15 residues. The germline V gene has CDR1 LNHDA and CDR2 SQIVND (reference sequence). The ends lost 6 bases at V and 0 bases at J; junction bases unmatched: 5. CDR3 coding DNA: TGTGCCAGTAGCCAACAGGGGGCACCTAACTATGGCTACACCTTC. Its translation is CASSQQGAPNYGYTF.

This rearrangement joins TRBV5-1 to TRBJ2-2; D unresolved. In germline, CDR1 is SGHRS, CDR2 YFSETQ. The CDR3 contains 14 residues. V was cut by 1 base and J by 3 bases, with 7 bases left in between. CDR3 sequence: CASSLTVDTGELFF. The CDR3 DNA sequence: TGCGCCAGCAGCTTGACAGTCGACACCGGGGAGCTGTTTTTT.

This clone has just one count. The chain recombines TRBV2 with TRBJ2-3, with 7 bases matching TRBD1. Trimming cost V 5 bases and J 2 bases; bases outside gene matches: 7. Germline lookup yields CDR1 SNHLY and CDR2 FYNNEI. The CDR3 has 15 residues. CDR3 residues: CASSPGQTLTDTQYF. The DNA of the CDR3 is TGTGCCAGCAGTCCGGGACAGACTCTCACAGATACGCAGTATTTT.

This chain uses TRBV12-3 or TRBV12-4 with TRBJ2-1; 9 bases align to TRBD2. V lost 9 bases and J lost 3; bases outside the gene matches: 3. CDR3 length equals 13 residues. The CDR3 loop is CASGTSSYNEQFF. The CDR3 nucleotides are TGTGCCAGTGGGACTAGCAGCTACAATGAGCAGTTCTTC.

CDR3 sequence reads: CASSYSPGQVNYGYTF. The CDR3 coding sequence is TGTGCCAGCAGTTACTCTCCGGGACAGGTGAACTATGGCTACACCTTC. This chain uses TRBV6-2 or TRBV6-3 with TRBJ1-2; 8 bases are shared with TRBD1. Germline CDR1 is MNHEY and CDR2 is SVGEGT. The CDR3 totals 16 residues. J was trimmed by 2 bases and V by 0 bases; bases with no gene match: 5.

The genes are TRBV11-2 and TRBJ2-7; TRBD1 agrees at 9 bases. V was pared by 0 bases and J by 3 bases, with 9 bases of the junction left unmatched. The CDR3 loop spans 17 amino acids. Germline-derived CDR1 and CDR2 are SGHAT and FQNNGV. The CDR3 is CASSLDQMGQGLYEQYF. The CDR3 coding sequence is TGTGCCAGCAGCTTAGATCAGATGGGACAGGGACTCTACGAGCAGTACTTC.

The gene calls are TRBV15 and TRBJ2-1; TRBD1 matches at 9 bases. Per the germline V gene, CDR1 is LNHNV and CDR2 is YYDKDF (reference sequence). The CDR3 consists of 17 residues. V lost 4 bases and J lost 0; bases outside the gene matches: 7. The DNA for the CDR3 is TGTGCCACCAGCACGGATCGGGACAGGGTCTCCTACAATGAGCAGTTCTTC. Translated, it gives CATSTDRDRVSYNEQFF.

This sequence joins TRBV30 and TRBJ1-5, with a weak D call TRBD1 (5 bases). This CDR3 has 13 residues. V lost 1 base, J lost 3 bases, and 7 bases lay in between. CDR1 is GTSNPN, CDR2 SVGIG, per germline (reference sequence). CDR3 in amino acids: CAWSGGVNQPQHF. In nucleotides, the CDR3 is TGTGCCTGGAGTGGGGGGGTCAATCAGCCCCAGCATTTT.

This clone occurred once. J is TRBJ2-7 and V is TRBV4-2; TRBD1 matches 8 bases. This CDR3 spans 16 amino acids. Looked up from germline, CDR1 is LGHNA and CDR2 is YNFKEQ. The V and J ends lost 2 bases and 4 bases, in that order; junction bases with no gene match: 10. CDR3 in DNA: TGTGCCAGCAGCCAACTCGGTGGACAGGGTTTTTACGAGCAGTACTTC. It specifies CASSQLGGQGFYEQYF.

CDR3 protein: CASSLADYNEQFF. Here the CDR3 DNA reads TGCGCCAGCAGCCTAGCGGACTACAATGAGCAGTTCTTC. The chain is built from TRBV5-1 and TRBJ2-1, with TRBD2 matching over 7 bases. V was pared by 4 bases and J by 3 bases, with 1 base of the junction left unmatched. The CDR3 is 13 amino acids. Germline V gives CDR1 SGHRS, CDR2 YFSETQ.

This clone came up once. This chain links TRBV4-3 with TRBJ2-1, with D maybe TRBD1 (5 bases). This CDR3 is 15 amino acids long. The V end lost 0 bases, the J end lost 6 bases, and 12 bases lay between the germline ends. Germline loops: CDR1 LGHNA, CDR2 YSLEER. Written as DNA, the CDR3 is TGCGCCAGCAGCCAAGATACAGGACCCCCCAATGAGCAGTTCTTC. Translated: CASSQDTGPPNEQFF.

The chain has TRBV12-3 or TRBV12-4 and TRBJ2-5, with no clear D. V shed 6 bases and J shed 0 bases, with 5 bases lying between them. This CDR3 is 12 amino acids long. CDR3 amino acids: CASRRYQETQYF. CDR3 sequence (DNA): TGTGCCAGCAGGAGGTACCAAGAGACCCAGTACTTC.

V and J are TRBV20-1 and TRBJ1-1; D might be TRBD1 (5 bases). Germline V gene data show CDR1 as DFQATT and CDR2 as SNEGSKA (reference sequence). V was shortened by 3 bases and J by 4 bases, with 15 bases between the two germline ends. The CDR3 runs 14 residues. CDR3 nucleotides: TGCAGTGCTAGTGAGAGGGGACTGAGCACTGAAGCTTTCTTT. Its translation: CSASERGLSTEAFF.

The chain employs TRBV2 and TRBJ1-3; D possibly corresponds to TRBD1 (6 bases). The germline V gene encodes CDR1 SNHLY and CDR2 FYNNEI. V lost 8 bases to trimming and J lost 4 bases, with 15 bases between them. The CDR3 loop spans 14 amino acids. This chain's CDR3 is CASGGASRGNTIYF. CDR3 nucleotides: TGTGCCAGCGGGGGGGCCTCGCGCGGAAACACCATATATTTT.

The CDR3 sequence is CASSASGRVGDTQYF. The DNA for the CDR3 is TGCGCCAGCAGCGCTAGCGGGAGGGTGGGAGATACGCAGTATTTT. The chain combines TRBV5-1 with TRBJ2-3; 12 positions agree with TRBD2. Germline lookup yields CDR1 SGHRS and CDR2 YFSETQ. The CDR3 totals 15 residues. Losses at the gene ends were 4 bases for V and 5 bases for J; bases not matched to a gene: 5.

The chain carries TRBV11-2 and TRBJ2-2; tentatively, D is TRBD1 (6 bases). The length of the CDR3 is 18 residues. Germline V gives CDR1 SGHAT, CDR2 FQNNGV. Trimming left V 3 bases short and J 3 bases short, with 20 bases between. CDR3 protein: CASSFWDIIRSDTGELFF. CDR3 sequence (DNA): TGTGCCAGCAGCTTCTGGGACATTATTCGATCGGACACCGGGGAGCTGTTTTTT.

The J gene is TRBJ2-3, the V gene TRBV28; 13 bases agree with TRBD2. Germline CDR1 reads MDHEN; CDR2 reads SYDVKM. The V and J ends lost 6 bases and 2 bases, in that order; junction bases with no gene match: 14. This CDR3 has 19 residues. CDR3 loop: CASRQTGLAGLSPTDTQYF. The DNA of the CDR3 is TGTGCCAGCAGACAAACGGGACTAGCGGGACTTTCTCCCACAGATACGCAGTATTTT.

The CDR3 coding sequence is TGTGCCAGCTCACCAAGTCTAGCGGGAGGGCCGAACGAGCAGTACTTC. Amino acid sequence: CASSPSLAGGPNEQYF. The V and J genes are TRBV18 and TRBJ2-7, with 12 bases lining up with TRBD2. Trimming took 2 bases from V and 5 from J; bases not matched to a gene: 7. The CDR3 contains 16 residues. In germline, CDR1 is KGHSH, CDR2 LQKENI.

The chain carries TRBV5-1 and TRBJ1-4, with TRBD1 as a possible D gene (6 bases). Germline V gene lookup returns CDR1 SGHRS and CDR2 YFSETQ. The CDR3 runs 16 residues. Trimming removed 0 bases from V and 4 bases from J, with 13 bases in between. In nucleotides, the CDR3 is TGCGCCAGCAGCTTGGGAACACAGGGTTTTAATGAAAAACTGTTTTTT. This translates into CASSLGTQGFNEKLFF.

The chain recombines TRBV2 with TRBJ2-3, with D possibly matching TRBD1 (6 bases). The CDR3 runs 12 residues. Germline CDR1 is SNHLY and CDR2 is FYNNEI. Trimming stripped 5 bases from V and 4 bases from J, with 7 bases between. DNA for the CDR3: TGTGCCAGCAGTAGGGGGTCAGATACGCAGTATTTT. Residues: CASSRGSDTQYF.

The CDR3 loop is CASSFSVTGGTEAFF. CDR3 DNA sequence: TGTGCCAGCAGCTTTAGTGTAACGGGGGGCACTGAAGCTTTCTTT. The chain links TRBV7-2 to TRBJ1-1, with TRBD1 as a possible D gene (5 bases). Germline CDR1 SGHTA, CDR2 FQGNSA. The CDR3 totals 15 residues. The V and J ends lost 3 bases and 4 bases respectively, with 15 bases between them.

The chain combines TRBV5-6 with TRBJ2-2; 8 positions agree with TRBD1. The CDR3 sequence is 16 residues long. V lost 1 base and J lost 7; bases outside the gene matches: 9. CDR1 and CDR2 from the germline V gene are SGHDT and YYEEEE. The CDR3 bases are TGTGCCAGCAGCTTGAGTAGGACAGGGTTGGTCGGGGAGCTGTTTTTT. It codes for CASSLSRTGLVGELFF.